Sequencing of this T cell receptor (beta chain) was carried out in a study of blood T cells in healthy people across ages. It was with a sample-barcoded 5' primer and a J-beta primer mix that a second PCR of about 6 to 12 cycles was run. From the 5' RACE reads, TCRdb called clonotypes with MiXCR, one entry per CDR3 protein. The sample contains under 2,000,000 distinct CDR3 sequences, roughly 52% of which appear only once. Germline lookup yields CDR1 SEHNR and CDR2 FQNEAQ (reference sequence). The CDR3 is 14 amino acids. V was trimmed by 2 bases and J by 10 bases, leaving 14 bases between them. Total RNA extracted from each sample amounted to at least 6 micrograms.

What was sequenced was blood. The chain carries TRBV7-9 and TRBJ1-4; maybe TRBD1 (5 bases). The clonotype originates from a woman aged 40 to 50 in good health. The CDR3, as DNA: TGTGCCAGCAGCTTACAGGGTTCTAACGGAAAACTGTTTTTT. Its translation: CASSLQGSNGKLFF.